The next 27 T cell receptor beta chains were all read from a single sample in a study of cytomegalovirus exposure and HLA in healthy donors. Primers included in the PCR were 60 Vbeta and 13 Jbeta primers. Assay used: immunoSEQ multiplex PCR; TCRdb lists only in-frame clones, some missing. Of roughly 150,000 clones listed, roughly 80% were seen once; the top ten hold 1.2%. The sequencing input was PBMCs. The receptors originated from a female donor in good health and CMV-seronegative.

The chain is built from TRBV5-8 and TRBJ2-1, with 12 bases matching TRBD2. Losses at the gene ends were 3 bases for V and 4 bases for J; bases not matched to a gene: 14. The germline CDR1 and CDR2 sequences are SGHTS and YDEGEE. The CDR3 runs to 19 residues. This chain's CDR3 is CASSSGRLAGASIYNEQFF. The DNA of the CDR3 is TGTGCCAGCAGCTCAGGAAGACTAGCGGGAGCCTCAATTTACAATGAGCAGTTCTTC.

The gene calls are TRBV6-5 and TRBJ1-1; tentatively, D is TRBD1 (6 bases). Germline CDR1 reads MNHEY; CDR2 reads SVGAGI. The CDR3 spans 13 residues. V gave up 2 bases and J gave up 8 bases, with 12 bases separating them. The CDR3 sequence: CASSYVAGAEAFF. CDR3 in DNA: TGTGCCAGCAGTTACGTCGCAGGGGCAGAAGCTTTCTTT.

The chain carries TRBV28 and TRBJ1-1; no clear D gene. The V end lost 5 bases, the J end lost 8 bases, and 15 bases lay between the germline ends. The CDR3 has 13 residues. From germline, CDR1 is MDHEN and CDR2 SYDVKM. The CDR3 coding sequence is TGTGCCAGCAGTATGTCCAGTCGAGGCGAAGCTTTCTTT. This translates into CASSMSSRGEAFF. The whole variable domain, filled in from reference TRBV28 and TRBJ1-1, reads DVKVTQSSRYLVKRTGEKVFLECVQDMDHENMFWYRQDPGLGLRLIYFSYDVKMKEKGDIPEGYSVSREKKERFSLILESASTNQTSMYLCASSMSSRGEAFFGQGTRLTVV.

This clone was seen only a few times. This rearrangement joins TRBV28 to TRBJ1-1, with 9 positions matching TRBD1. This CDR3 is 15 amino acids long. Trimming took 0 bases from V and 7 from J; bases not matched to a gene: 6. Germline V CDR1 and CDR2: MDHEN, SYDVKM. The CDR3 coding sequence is TGTGCCAGCAGTTTATGGGGGACAGGGTATAGTGAAGCTTTCTTT. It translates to CASSLWGTGYSEAFF.

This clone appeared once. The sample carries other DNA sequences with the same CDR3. The CDR3, as DNA: TGTGCCAGCAGCGGGACTAGCGGGAGTGGGCGGGAGACCCAGTACTTC. Its translation is CASSGTSGSGRETQYF. This rearrangement joins TRBV7-2 to TRBJ2-5; 14 bases map to TRBD2. CDR1 and CDR2 from the germline V gene are SGHTA and FQGNSA. The ends lost 5 bases at V and 5 bases at J; junction bases unmatched: 7. This CDR3 is 16 amino acids long.

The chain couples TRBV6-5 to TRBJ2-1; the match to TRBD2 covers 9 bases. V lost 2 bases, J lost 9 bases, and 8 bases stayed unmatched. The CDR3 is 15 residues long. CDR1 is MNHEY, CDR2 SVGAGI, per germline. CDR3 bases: TGTGCCAGCAGTTACGGGCGGGAGGGCCGGGGTGAGCAGTTCTTC. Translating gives CASSYGREGRGEQFF.

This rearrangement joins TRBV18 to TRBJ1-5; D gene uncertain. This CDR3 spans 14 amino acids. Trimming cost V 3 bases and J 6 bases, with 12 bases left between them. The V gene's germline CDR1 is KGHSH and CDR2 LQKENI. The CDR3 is CASSPPGKIQPQHF. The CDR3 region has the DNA TGTGCCAGCTCACCGCCGGGTAAGATTCAGCCCCAGCATTTT.

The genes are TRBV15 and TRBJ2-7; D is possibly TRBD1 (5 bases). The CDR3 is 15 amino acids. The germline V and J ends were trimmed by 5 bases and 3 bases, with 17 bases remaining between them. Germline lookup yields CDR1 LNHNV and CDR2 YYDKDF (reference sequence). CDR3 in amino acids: CATSAGHRSYYEQYF. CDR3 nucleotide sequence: TGTGCCACCAGCGCCGGACACAGATCCTACTACGAGCAGTACTTC.

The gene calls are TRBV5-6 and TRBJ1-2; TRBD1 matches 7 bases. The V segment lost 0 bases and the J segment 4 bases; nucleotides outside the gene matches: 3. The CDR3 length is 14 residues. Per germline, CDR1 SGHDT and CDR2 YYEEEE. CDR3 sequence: CASSLGTGIYGYTF. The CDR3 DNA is TGTGCCAGCAGCTTGGGGACAGGAATCTATGGCTACACCTTC.

In DNA form, the CDR3 reads TGTGCCAGCAGTTGGGGAGGCGATACGCAGTATTTT. This sequence encodes CASSWGGDTQYF. The V call is TRBV11-2, the J call TRBJ2-3; D is perhaps TRBD2 (6 bases). CDR1 is SGHAT, CDR2 FQNNGV, per germline. The ends were cut back, 6 bases at V and 6 bases at J, with 10 bases in the middle. The CDR3 totals 12 residues.

CDR3 in DNA: TGTGCCAGCAGCTTCGAAGGGGCCGGGGAGCTGTTTTTT. Translation gives CASSFEGAGELFF. The chain carries TRBV11-3 and TRBJ2-2; the D gene is possibly TRBD1 (5 bases). The CDR3 consists of 13 residues. The germline CDR1 and CDR2 sequences are SGHNT and YENEEA. The V end lost 3 bases, the J end lost 6 bases, and 8 bases lay between the germline ends. The entire variable domain, with the rest obtained from reference TRBV11-3 and TRBJ2-2, is as follows: EAGVVQSPRYKIIEKKQPVAFWCNPISGHNTLYWYLQNLGQGPELLIRYENEEAVDDSQLPKDRFSAERLKGVDSTLKIQPAELGDSAVYLCASSFEGAGELFFGEGSRLTVL.

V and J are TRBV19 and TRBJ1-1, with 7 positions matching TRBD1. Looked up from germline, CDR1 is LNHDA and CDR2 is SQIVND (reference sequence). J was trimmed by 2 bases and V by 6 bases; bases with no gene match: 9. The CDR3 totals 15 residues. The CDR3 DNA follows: TGTGCCAGTAGATCTATTACAGGGGTTAACACTGAAGCTTTCTTT. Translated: CASRSITGVNTEAFF.

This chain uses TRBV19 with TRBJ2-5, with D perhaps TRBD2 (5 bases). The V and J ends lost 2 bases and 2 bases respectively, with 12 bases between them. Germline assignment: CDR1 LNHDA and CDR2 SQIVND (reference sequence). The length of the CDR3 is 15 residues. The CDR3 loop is CASSIIRGKQETQYF. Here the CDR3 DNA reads TGTGCCAGTAGTATAATACGGGGAAAACAAGAGACCCAGTACTTC. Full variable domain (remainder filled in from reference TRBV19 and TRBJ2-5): DGGITQSPKYLFRKEGQNVTLSCEQNLNHDAMYWYRQDPGQGLRLIYYSQIVNDFQKGDIAEGYSVSREKKESFPLTVTSAQKNPTAFYLCASSIIRGKQETQYFGPGTRLLVL.

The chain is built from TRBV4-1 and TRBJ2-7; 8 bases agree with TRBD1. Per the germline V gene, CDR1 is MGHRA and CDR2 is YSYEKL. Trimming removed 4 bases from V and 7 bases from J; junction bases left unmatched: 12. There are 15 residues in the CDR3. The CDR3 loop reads CASSPGQGPLGEQYF. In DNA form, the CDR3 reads TGCGCCAGCAGCCCCGGACAGGGTCCTCTGGGGGAGCAGTACTTC.

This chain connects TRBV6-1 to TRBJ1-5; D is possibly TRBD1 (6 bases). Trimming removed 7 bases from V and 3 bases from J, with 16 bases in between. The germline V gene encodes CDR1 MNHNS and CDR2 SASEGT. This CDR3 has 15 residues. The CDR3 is CASMEQGPLNQPQHF. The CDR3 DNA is TGTGCCAGCATGGAACAGGGTCCTCTCAATCAGCCCCAGCATTTT.

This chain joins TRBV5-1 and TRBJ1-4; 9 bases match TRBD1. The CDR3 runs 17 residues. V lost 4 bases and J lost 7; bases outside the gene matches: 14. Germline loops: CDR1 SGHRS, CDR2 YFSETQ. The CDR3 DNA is TGCGCCAGCAGCCTCTCAAGGACAGGGGAGGATCGTGAAAAACTGTTTTTT. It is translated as CASSLSRTGEDREKLFF.

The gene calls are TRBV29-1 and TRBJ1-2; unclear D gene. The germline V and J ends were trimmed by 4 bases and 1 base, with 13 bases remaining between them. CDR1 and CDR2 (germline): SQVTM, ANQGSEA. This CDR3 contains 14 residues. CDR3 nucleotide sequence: TGCAGCGTTGCCGTTGCGGCGGGTAACTATGGCTACACCTTC. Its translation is CSVAVAAGNYGYTF.

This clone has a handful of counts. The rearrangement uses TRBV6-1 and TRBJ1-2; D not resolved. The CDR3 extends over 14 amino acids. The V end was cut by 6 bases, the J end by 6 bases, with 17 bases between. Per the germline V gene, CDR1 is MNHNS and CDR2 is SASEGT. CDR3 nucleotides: TGTGCCAGCAGCGTGTCGGGAGGGCTCGATGGCTACACCTTC. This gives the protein CASSVSGGLDGYTF.

This chain's CDR3 is CASSTWSNQPQHF. DNA of the CDR3: TGTGCCAGCAGTACTTGGAGCAATCAGCCCCAGCATTTT. The chain combines TRBV6-5 with TRBJ1-5; D call uncertain. Germline CDR1 reads MNHEY; CDR2 reads SVGAGI. The CDR3 sequence is 13 residues long. The V end was cut by 5 bases, the J end by 1 base, with 6 bases between.

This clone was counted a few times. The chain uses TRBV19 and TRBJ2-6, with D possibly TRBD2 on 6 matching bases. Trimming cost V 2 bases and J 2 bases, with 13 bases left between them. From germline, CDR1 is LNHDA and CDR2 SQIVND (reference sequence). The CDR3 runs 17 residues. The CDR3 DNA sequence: TGTGCCAGTAGTATATTGGGGGGATTCCCTGGGGCCAACGTCCTGACTTTC. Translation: CASSILGGFPGANVLTF.

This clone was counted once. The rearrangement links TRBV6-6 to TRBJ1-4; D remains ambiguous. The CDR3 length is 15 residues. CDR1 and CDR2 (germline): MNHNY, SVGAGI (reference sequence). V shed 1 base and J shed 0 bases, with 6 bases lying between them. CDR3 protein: CASSYFGATNEKLFF. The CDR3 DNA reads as TGTGCCAGCAGTTACTTCGGGGCAACTAATGAAAAACTGTTTTTT.

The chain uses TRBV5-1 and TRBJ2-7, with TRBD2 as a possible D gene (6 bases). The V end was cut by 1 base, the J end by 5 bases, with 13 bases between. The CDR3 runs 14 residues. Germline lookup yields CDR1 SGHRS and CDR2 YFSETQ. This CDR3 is CASSLWDSRNEQYF. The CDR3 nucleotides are TGCGCCAGCAGCTTGTGGGACTCGAGAAACGAGCAGTACTTC.

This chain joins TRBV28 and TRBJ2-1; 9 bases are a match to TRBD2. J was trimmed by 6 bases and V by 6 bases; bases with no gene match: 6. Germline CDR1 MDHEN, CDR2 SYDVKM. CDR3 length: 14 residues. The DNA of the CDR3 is TGTGCCAGCAGCCTTAGCGGGAGCCTCAATGAGCAGTTCTTC. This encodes CASSLSGSLNEQFF.

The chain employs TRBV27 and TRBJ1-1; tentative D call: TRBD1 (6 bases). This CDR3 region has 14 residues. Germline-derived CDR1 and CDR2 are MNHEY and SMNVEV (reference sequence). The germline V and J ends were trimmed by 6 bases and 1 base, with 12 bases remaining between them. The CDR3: CASSPTGENTEAFF. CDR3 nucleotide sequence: TGTGCCAGCAGCCCGACAGGAGAGAACACTGAAGCTTTCTTT.

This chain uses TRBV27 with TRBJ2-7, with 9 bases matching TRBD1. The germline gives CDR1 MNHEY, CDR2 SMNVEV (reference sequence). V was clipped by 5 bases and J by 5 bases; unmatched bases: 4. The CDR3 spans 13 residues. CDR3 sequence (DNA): TGTGCCAGCAGTCACAGGGGGCAGAACGAGCAGTACTTC. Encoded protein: CASSHRGQNEQYF.

CDR3 in amino acids: CASRGTSGRSNNEQFF. The CDR3, as DNA: TGTGCCAGCAGGGGGACTAGCGGGCGATCTAACAATGAGCAGTTCTTC. V usage is TRBV11-2 and J usage is TRBJ2-1; 12 positions agree with TRBD2. V lost 6 bases, J lost 5 bases, and 8 bases stayed unmatched. The CDR3 has 16 amino acids. From germline, CDR1 is SGHAT and CDR2 FQNNGV.

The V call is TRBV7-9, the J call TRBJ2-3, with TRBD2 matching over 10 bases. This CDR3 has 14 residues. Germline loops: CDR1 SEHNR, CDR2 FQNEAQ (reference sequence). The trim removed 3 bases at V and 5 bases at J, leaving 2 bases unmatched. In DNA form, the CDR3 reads TGTGCCAGCAGCTTGCTAGCGGGAGTAGATACGCAGTATTTT. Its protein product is CASSLLAGVDTQYF.